The clone carrying this T cell receptor beta chain has a single count. Clones were sequenced by immunoSEQ multiplex PCR, and TCRdb holds only the in-frame ones, with some missing. This sample has about 83,000 clones; 78% occur once, and the top ten carry less than 4%. V was clipped by 5 bases and J by 8 bases, with 18 bases between them. The germline CDR1 and CDR2 sequences are SGHTA and FQGTGA. The CDR3 is made up of 14 amino acids. People whose metastatic non-small-cell lung cancer was chemo-refractory got focal radiation along with CTLA-4 blockade by ipilimumab. This entry comes from a study of radiotherapy plus CTLA-4 blockade in lung cancer. Across the study: For less than 20% of patients, objective responses occurred, and roughly 30% had disease control.

The sequences come from peripheral blood, collected from a patient treated with radiotherapy plus ipilimumab. This receptor was taken from a human donor with non-small cell lung cancer who had a partial response to radiotherapy plus ipilimumab. Some clones in this sample may be carry-over from other donors' samples. The J gene is TRBJ1-2, the V gene TRBV7-3, with a tentative D call TRBD1 (5 bases). The CDR3 DNA reads TGTGCCAGCAGCGGGGCGAACAGCGTCCGAGGCTACACCTTC. The encoded protein is CASSGANSVRGYTF.